Listed here are 20 T cell receptor beta chains from one sample, sequenced in a study of shared clonotypes between healthy human individuals. Libraries were prepared by immunoSEQ multiplex PCR; TCRdb keeps only in-frame clonotypes and omits some of them. The sample has around 700,000 clones; less than 80% are singletons. Sequences were obtained from memory CD4+ T cells sorted from blood. Subset reported: CD45RA-negative fraction. Receptor source: a young woman in good health.

The V gene is TRBV5-4, the J gene TRBJ2-5; D may be TRBD1 (7 bases). V lost 1 base, J lost 10 bases, and 23 bases lay in between. Looked up from germline, CDR1 is SGHNT and CDR2 is YYREEE (reference sequence). This CDR3 is 16 amino acids long. As DNA, the CDR3 is TGTGCCAGCAGCTTGAGCGGCAGGGGGATCCAGGAGGGCCAGTACTTC. As protein: CASSLSGRGIQEGQYF.

This clone was detected only a few times. The rearrangement uses TRBV30 and TRBJ1-5; 7 bases are shared with TRBD1. Trimming took 2 bases from V and 5 from J; bases not matched to a gene: 9. This CDR3 spans 15 amino acids. The germline CDR1 and CDR2 sequences are GTSNPN and SVGIG (reference sequence). CDR3 amino acids: CAWSPSTGSYQPQHF. DNA of the CDR3: TGTGCCTGGAGTCCATCGACAGGGAGTTATCAGCCCCAGCATTTT. Full variable domain (remainder filled in from reference TRBV30 and TRBJ1-5): SQTIHQWPATLVQPVGSPLSLECTVEGTSNPNLYWYRQAAGRGLQLLFYSVGIGQISSEVPQNLSASRPQDRQFILSSKKLLLSDSGFYLCAWSPSTGSYQPQHFGDGTRLSIL.

This clone is a singleton in its sample. The V call is TRBV29-1, the J call TRBJ1-5; D remains ambiguous. V was pared by 5 bases and J by 8 bases, with 19 bases between. Germline V gives CDR1 SQVTM, CDR2 ANQGSEA. This CDR3 spans 14 amino acids. CDR3: CSVQYGSPAEPQHF. Here the CDR3 DNA reads TGCAGCGTTCAATACGGCAGCCCAGCGGAGCCCCAGCATTTT.

The chain carries TRBV2 and TRBJ2-1, with D possibly called TRBD1 or TRBD2 (5 bases each). The CDR3 is 14 amino acids. CDR1 and CDR2 (germline): SNHLY, FYNNEI. V was trimmed by 4 bases and J by 5 bases, leaving 12 bases between them. This CDR3 is CASSVGQGHNEQFF. The CDR3 nucleotides read TGTGCCAGCAGTGTAGGCCAGGGACACAATGAGCAGTTCTTC. Variable domain in full (rest from reference TRBV2 and TRBJ2-1): EPEVTQTPSHQVTQMGQEVILRCVPISNHLYFYWYRQILGQKVEFLVSFYNNEISEKSEIFDDQFSVERPDGSNFTLKIRSTKLEDSAMYFCASSVGQGHNEQFFGPGTRLTVL.

The J gene is TRBJ2-2, the V gene TRBV9; 10 bases line up with TRBD1. Germline values: CDR1 SGDLS, CDR2 YYNGEE. The V segment lost 2 bases and the J segment 2 bases; nucleotides outside the gene matches: 6. The CDR3 spans 17 residues. CDR3 sequence (DNA): TGTGCCAGCAGCGTGACAGGGGGCTTAATTAACACCGGGGAGCTGTTTTTT. It yields the protein CASSVTGGLINTGELFF.

Details on this clone: Other DNA sequences within the sample encode an identical CDR3. V gene TRBV4-1 combines with J gene TRBJ2-3; 8 bases match TRBD1. Germline CDR1 reads MGHRA; CDR2 reads YSYEKL. The CDR3 is 13 residues long. V dropped 1 base and J dropped 6; count of bases not matched to a gene: 0. CDR3 coding DNA: TGCGCCAGCAGCCAAGCAGGGGGCGATACGCAGTATTTT. Protein sequence: CASSQAGGDTQYF.

This chain connects TRBV6-1 to TRBJ1-1, with TRBD1 matching over 10 bases. V shed 8 bases and J 1 base; nucleotides not matched to a gene: 7. The germline V gene has CDR1 MNHNS and CDR2 SASEGT. The CDR3 sequence is 15 residues long. The CDR3 region has the DNA TGTGCCAGCCTAGACAGGGGGCTACCGAACACTGAAGCTTTCTTT. It specifies CASLDRGLPNTEAFF.

This clone was found a few times. The chain is built from TRBV28 and TRBJ2-2; D may be TRBD1 (6 bases). CDR1 is MDHEN and CDR2 is SYDVKM in the germline V gene. This CDR3 is built from 15 residues. The V gene lost 6 bases and the J gene lost 0 bases, with 11 bases spanning the gap. The CDR3 here is CASSRQAANTGELFF. The DNA for the CDR3 is TGTGCCAGCAGCCGACAGGCCGCGAACACCGGGGAGCTGTTTTTT.

This chain uses TRBV5-1 with TRBJ2-5; TRBD1 agrees at 11 bases. The CDR3 contains 14 residues. Germline lookup yields CDR1 SGHRS and CDR2 YFSETQ. Unmatched junction bases numbered 4, after V lost 4 bases and J lost 5 bases. The CDR3 here is CASSRRDRGETQYF. CDR3 bases: TGCGCCAGCAGCAGACGGGACAGGGGGGAGACCCAGTACTTC. The full variable domain, with the rest looked up from reference TRBV5-1 and TRBJ2-5, is KAGVTQTPRYLIKTRGQQVTLSCSPISGHRSVSWYQQTPGQGLQFLFEYFSETQRNKGNFPGRFSGRQFSNSRSEMNVSTLELGDSALYLCASSRRDRGETQYFGPGTRLLVL.

This chain uses TRBV2 with TRBJ1-2, with D maybe TRBD1 (6 bases). The CDR3 covers 13 residues. V dropped 6 bases and J dropped 8 bases, with 16 bases sitting between them. Germline values: CDR1 SNHLY, CDR2 FYNNEI. Here the CDR3 DNA reads TGTGCCAGCAGGCCCGGGGGGCGAGGGGGCTACACCTTC. It encodes CASRPGGRGGYTF. Supplemented by reference TRBV2 and TRBJ1-2, the full variable domain reads EPEVTQTPSHQVTQMGQEVILRCVPISNHLYFYWYRQILGQKVEFLVSFYNNEISEKSEIFDDQFSVERPDGSNFTLKIRSTKLEDSAMYFCASRPGGRGGYTFGSGTRLTVV.

The chain uses TRBV25-1 and TRBJ2-7, with 8 bases identical to TRBD2. V was clipped by 6 bases and J by 0 bases; unmatched bases: 1. This CDR3 has 13 amino acids. The germline V gene has CDR1 MGHDK and CDR2 SYGVNS. CDR3 residues: CASSGTSSYEQYF. In DNA, the CDR3 is TGTGCCAGCAGCGGGACTAGCTCCTACGAGCAGTACTTC.

The V call is TRBV18, the J call TRBJ2-2; 10 bases line up with TRBD1. V lost 6 bases, J lost 3 bases, and 10 bases stayed unmatched. This CDR3 is built from 17 residues. Germline V gene lookup returns CDR1 KGHSH and CDR2 LQKENI. The CDR3 protein is CASSPYPTGGYTGELFF. CDR3 nucleotides: TGTGCCAGCTCCCCTTACCCGACAGGGGGCTACACCGGGGAGCTGTTTTTT.

V usage is TRBV5-4 and J usage is TRBJ1-1; no firm D call. This CDR3 spans 14 amino acids. Trimming left V 5 bases short and J 0 bases short, with 11 bases between. Germline V gene lookup returns CDR1 SGHNT and CDR2 YYREEE (reference sequence). This CDR3 is CASSARLLNTEAFF. The CDR3 DNA follows: TGTGCCAGCAGTGCGAGACTCCTGAACACTGAAGCTTTCTTT.

The chain carries TRBV19 and TRBJ1-5; D unclear. Looked up from germline, CDR1 is LNHDA and CDR2 is SQIVND (reference sequence). The CDR3 has 13 amino acids. V was cut by 4 bases and J by 6 bases, with 10 bases left in between. The CDR3 DNA reads TGTGCCAGTAGTACTGGAATAGGTCAGCCCCAGCATTTT. It encodes CASSTGIGQPQHF.

This rearrangement joins TRBV30 to TRBJ2-3; 8 bases line up with TRBD2. The length of the CDR3 is 16 residues. Germline V gives CDR1 GTSNPN, CDR2 SVGIG (reference sequence). The CDR3 coding sequence is TGTGCTTGTTCCTCCCATAGCGGGATTAGCACAGATACGCAGTATTTT. Amino acids: CACSSHSGISTDTQYF. Full variable domain (remainder filled in from reference TRBV30 and TRBJ2-3): SQTIHQWPATLVQPVGSPLSLECTVEGTSNPNLYWYRQAAGRGLQLLFYSVGIGQISSEVPQNLSASRPQDRQFILSSKKLLLSDSGFYLCACSSHSGISTDTQYFGPGTRLTVL.

This chain joins TRBV6-1 and TRBJ1-4, with 8 bases identical to TRBD1. Germline V gene sequence: CDR1 MNHNS, CDR2 SASEGT. V trimming: 2 bases; J trimming: 1 base; junction bases outside the gene matches: 3. CDR3 length: 16 amino acids. For the CDR3, the DNA is TGTGCCAGCAGTGAAAGCACAGGGGGAACTAATGAAAAACTGTTTTTT. Protein sequence: CASSESTGGTNEKLFF.

The J gene is TRBJ2-7, the V gene TRBV25-1; 7 bases map to TRBD2. Trimming took 3 bases from V and 7 from J; bases not matched to a gene: 6. Per germline, CDR1 MGHDK and CDR2 SYGVNS. This CDR3 is 13 amino acids long. The chain's CDR3 is CASSEGGVVEQYF. The CDR3 DNA reads TGTGCCAGCAGTGAGGGAGGGGTAGTGGAGCAGTACTTC.

This clone has a single count. This chain joins TRBV19 and TRBJ2-7, with a tentative D call TRBD1 (6 bases). The germline V and J ends were trimmed by 9 bases and 3 bases, with 24 bases remaining between them. Germline V gives CDR1 LNHDA, CDR2 SQIVND (reference sequence). This CDR3 has 16 amino acids. CDR3 nucleotide sequence: TGTGCCAGCCAACAGGGATATGGAGCCCCTTACTACGAGCAGTACTTC. Translating it yields CASQQGYGAPYYEQYF. Looking up the rest from reference TRBV19 and TRBJ2-7 gives the full variable domain: DGGITQSPKYLFRKEGQNVTLSCEQNLNHDAMYWYRQDPGQGLRLIYYSQIVNDFQKGDIAEGYSVSREKKESFPLTVTSAQKNPTAFYLCASQQGYGAPYYEQYFGPGTRLTVT.

The J gene is TRBJ2-5, the V gene TRBV4-1, with D maybe TRBD1 (5 bases). The CDR3 totals 15 residues. CDR1 is MGHRA, CDR2 YSYEKL, per germline. V lost 3 bases and J 3 bases, leaving 14 bases between the germline ends. The CDR3 sequence: CASSQTSRGEETQYF. The CDR3 DNA sequence: TGCGCCAGCAGCCAGACATCTAGGGGTGAAGAGACCCAGTACTTC.

This clone showed up just a few times. V is TRBV19 and J is TRBJ2-3; the D gene is possibly TRBD2 (5 bases). Germline V gene lookup returns CDR1 LNHDA and CDR2 SQIVND (reference sequence). Trimming pared 8 bases from V and 2 bases from J, leaving 14 bases between. The CDR3 consists of 14 residues. The CDR3 reads CASRDPRHTDTQYF. CDR3 in DNA: TGTGCCAGTCGGGATCCTAGACACACAGATACGCAGTATTTT.